The present entry profiles one T cell receptor (beta chain) with its context. Its antigen is not identified. This record belongs to a study of vaccination and CD4 T cells after COVID-19. Study overall: Nasal swab PCR detected SARS-CoV-2 in convalescent patients; 9 or 10 had mild disease, one severe. Comprising six males and four females, the convalescent participants counted two Hispanic individuals among them. The study, taken as a whole, reports: Convalescent patients saw a median about 86% of their reactive clones show up only after vaccination.

Treatment meaning: 10-day PBMC culture with coronavirus spike peptide pools or control peptides (ViraFEST assay). The Oncomine TCR Beta short-read assay sequenced DNA from cultured CD4+ T cells. TCRdb re-derived calls from the PCR reads in MiXCR, one entry per CDR3 protein. Of 14,000 or so distinct CDR3 sequences in the sample, 50% to 60% were seen once. CDR1 and CDR2 from the germline V gene are MNHNS and SASEGT. The CDR3 loop spans 14 amino acids. V lost 4 bases and J lost 2, with 9 bases in between. Source material: CD4+ T cells from blood, cultured in vitro. The rearrangement links TRBV6-1 to TRBJ1-5; D not resolved. The receptor's source is a human donor who had recovered from COVID-19. The CDR3 sequence is CASSGSGGNQPQHF. CDR3 coding DNA: TGTGCCAGCAGTGGGTCCGGAGGCAATCAGCCCCAGCATTTT.